Following are 4 T cell receptor beta chains from one sample sequenced in a study of Ad26.COV2.S vaccination and SARS-CoV-2 variants. As for treatment: about 20 received Ad26.COV2.S at low or high dose, single or two shots; 5 received placebo; per-sample allocation not given. Each sample was drawn 63 days after the first injection (of vaccine or placebo). This table comes from immunoSEQ multiplex PCR, and its TCRdb copy is limited to in-frame clones, with some not included. The repertoire includes 440,000 or so clones, 92% of them detected once, and about 1.7% sits in the top ten. The source was peripheral blood, collected in a trial of Ad26.COV2.S vaccine versus placebo. Every receptor here comes from a person aged 18-65 years who received the Ad26.COV2.S COVID-19 vaccine or a placebo.

The rearrangement uses TRBV7-6 and TRBJ2-7, with 8 bases that match TRBD2. Trimming removed 1 base from V and 5 bases from J; junction bases left unmatched: 1. This CDR3 region has 13 residues. From germline, CDR1 is SGHVS and CDR2 FNYEAQ. CDR3 sequence: CASSLGLANEQYF. The CDR3 DNA sequence: TGTGCCAGCAGCTTAGGACTAGCGAACGAGCAGTACTTC.

The chain joins TRBV6-5 to TRBJ1-1; D possibly corresponds to TRBD1 (5 bases). This CDR3 is 15 amino acids long. V shed 0 bases and J shed 5 bases, with 13 bases lying between them. Per the germline V gene, CDR1 is MNHEY and CDR2 is SVGAGI. The CDR3 region is CASSYSIQGKTEAFF. The DNA of the CDR3 is TGTGCCAGCAGTTACTCGATCCAGGGTAAGACTGAAGCTTTCTTT.

The gene calls are TRBV9 and TRBJ2-3; 7 bases align to TRBD2. The J segment lost 2 bases and the V segment lost 3 bases, leaving 21 bases of the junction unmatched. The CDR3 extends over 20 amino acids. Per germline, CDR1 SGDLS and CDR2 YYNGEE. The CDR3 DNA sequence: TGTGCCAGCAGCGATGTCCCCTACCGGGCGGGCGCGGGGGACACAGATACGCAGTATTTT. This translates into CASSDVPYRAGAGDTDTQYF. Based on the CDR3 plus reference TRBV9 and TRBJ2-3, the full variable domain is DSGVTQTPKHLITATGQRVTLRCSPRSGDLSVYWYQQSLDQGLQFLIQYYNGEERAKGNILERFSAQQFPDLHSELNLSSLELGDSALYFCASSDVPYRAGAGDTDTQYFGPGTRLTVL.

Regarding this clone: The sample holds other DNA sequences that translate to the same CDR3. The chain recombines TRBV10-1 with TRBJ1-1, with a tentative D call TRBD1 (5 bases). The V gene lost 5 bases and the J gene lost 8 bases, with 27 bases spanning the gap. Germline CDR1 reads WNHNN; CDR2 reads SYGVQD (reference sequence). The CDR3 consists of 17 residues. The CDR3 nucleotides read TGCGCCAGCAGTAGTGAACCCCGCGGGAGGGGAAGGACCGAAGCTTTCTTT. The encoded protein is CASSSEPRGRGRTEAFF.